The 20 T cell receptor beta chains given below trace back to one sample, sequenced in a study of T cells in women clearing cervical HPV infection. Repertoires were generated with immunoSEQ multiplex PCR, while TCRdb's copy carries only in-frame clones and drops some. The sample table includes over 10,000 clones. The sample consisted of blood buffy coat. All receptors derive from a woman between 18 and 70 years old with a cervical HPV16 infection that either progressed to CIN3+ or cleared (not recorded which).

As for this clone: From the germline J gene comes the end of the CDR3, since the read stops 3 residues before it. V and J are TRBV20-1 and TRBJ2-7; perhaps TRBD1 as D (6 bases). CDR1 and CDR2 (germline): DFQATT, SNEGSKA (reference sequence). The CDR3 runs to 14 residues. Trimming pared 3 bases from V and 3 bases from J, leaving 15 bases between. CDR3 bases read: TGCAGTGCTAGTTCACCGGGACATCGCTACGAG. This encodes CSASSPGHRYE. The entire CDR3 protein is CSASSPGHRYEQYF.

Worth noting for this clone: The read stops 3 residues short of the end of the CDR3; the missing end is completed from the germline J gene. The chain has TRBV28 and TRBJ2-3; 11 nucleotides align to TRBD2. The CDR3 consists of 14 residues. Per germline, CDR1 MDHEN and CDR2 SYDVKM. Trimming cost V 6 bases and J 6 bases; bases outside gene matches: 5. The CDR3: CASRLAGGRDTQYF. The sequenced CDR3 bases are TGTGCCAGCAGGCTAGCGGGGGGCCGTGATACG.

For this clone: The CDR3 end falls 3 residues outside the read, so it is completed with the germline J gene. The chain joins TRBV20-1 to TRBJ2-7; possibly TRBD2 for D (7 bases). CDR3 length: 13 residues. V lost 1 base, J lost 3 bases, and 10 bases lay in between. The germline V gene encodes CDR1 DFQATT and CDR2 SNEGSKA (reference sequence). The CDR3 reads CSARAGGFYEQYF. The covered CDR3 bases are TGCAGTGCTAGAGCGGGGGGCTTCTACGAG.

Concerning this clone: The sequence runs out 3 residues before the end of the CDR3; the remainder is reconstructed from the germline J gene. V usage is TRBV11-3 and J usage is TRBJ2-5; 10 bases agree with TRBD2. The CDR3 runs 15 residues. Trimming at V came to 8 bases and at J to 5 bases, leaving 11 bases not matched to a gene. Germline-derived CDR1 and CDR2 are SGHNT and YENEEA. CDR3 protein: CASSQRGGKGETQYF. The covered CDR3 bases are TGTGCCAGCTCCCAGCGGGGGGGTAAGGGGGAGACC.

In regard to this clone: The read ends 3 residues shy of where the CDR3 ends; the end is completed using the germline J gene. V usage is TRBV5-4 and J usage is TRBJ2-1; 7 positions match TRBD1. The CDR3 has 16 amino acids. Per germline, CDR1 SGHNT and CDR2 YYREEE (reference sequence). With 3 bases clipped from V and 5 bases from J, the junction kept 11 bases outside the gene matches. CDR3 loop: CASSSRPRQGHNEQFF. The CDR3 DNA, read in part, is TGTGCCAGCAGCTCCCGCCCTAGACAGGGCCACAATGAG.

As for this clone: The sequence runs out 3 residues before the end of the CDR3; the remainder is reconstructed from the germline J gene. The chain employs TRBV27 and TRBJ1-2, with 9 positions matching TRBD1. The J segment lost 4 bases and the V segment lost 7 bases, leaving 4 bases of the junction unmatched. CDR3 length: 13 amino acids. The germline gives CDR1 MNHEY, CDR2 SMNVEV (reference sequence). The CDR3 is CASTKTGGYGYTF. The covered CDR3 bases are TGTGCCAGCACAAAGACAGGGGGCTATGGC.

On this clone itself: The CDR3 end falls 3 residues outside the read, so it is completed with the germline J gene. The chain has TRBV13 and TRBJ2-3; TRBD1 is a possible D gene (5 bases). V lost 4 bases and J 2 bases, leaving 13 bases between the germline ends. The CDR3 length is 15 residues. Per the germline V gene, CDR1 is PRHDT and CDR2 is FYEKMQ (reference sequence). CDR3 DNA, as far as it was read: TGTGCCAGCAGCTCTCAACAGGCACCCACAGATACG. It codes for CASSSQQAPTDT. The whole CDR3 protein is CASSSQQAPTDTQYF.

About this clone: The read ends 3 residues shy of where the CDR3 ends; the end is completed using the germline J gene. The rearrangement links TRBV29-1 to TRBJ1-2; D is possibly TRBD1 (5 bases). The CDR3 covers 13 residues. Per the germline V gene, CDR1 is SQVTM and CDR2 is ANQGSEA. Incomplete CDR3 DNA: TGCAGCGTTGAATCACAGGAAGGTCTGGGC. This sequence encodes CSVESQEGLG. The whole CDR3 sequence reads CSVESQEGLGYTF.

Regarding this clone: The read falls 3 residues short of the CDR3 end, and the missing part is taken from the germline J gene. The chain links TRBV10-3 to TRBJ1-1, with TRBD1 as a possible D gene (5 bases). The CDR3 runs 17 residues. Trimming left V 0 bases short and J 2 bases short, with 16 bases between. Germline V gives CDR1 ENHRY, CDR2 SYGVKD. The sequenced part of the CDR3 DNA is TGTGCCATCAGTGAGTCGCGGGGGGTGAGGGCTAACACTGAA. Translated: CAISESRGVRANTE. The whole CDR3 sequence is CAISESRGVRANTEAFF.

Concerning this clone: Coverage ceases 3 residues before the CDR3 finishes, and the germline J gene fills in the end. This chain uses TRBV20-1 with TRBJ1-1; perhaps TRBD1 as D (6 bases). CDR3 length equals 15 residues. In germline, CDR1 is DFQATT, CDR2 SNEGSKA (reference sequence). V lost 2 bases and J lost 1, with 14 bases in between. The CDR3 region is CSARPPQGRNTEAFF. The CDR3 bases that were read are TGCAGTGCTAGACCCCCTCAGGGGAGGAACACTGAA.

On this clone itself: The read halts 3 residues ahead of the CDR3 end, with the missing end drawn from the germline J gene. The chain uses TRBV7-9 and TRBJ1-2, with 7 bases lining up with TRBD1. The trim removed 5 bases at V and 6 bases at J, leaving 6 bases unmatched. CDR3 length: 13 residues. Germline loops: CDR1 SEHNR, CDR2 FQNEAQ (reference sequence). CDR3 bases read: TGTGCCAGCAGCAGTCACCAGGGGGATGGC. Translation gives CASSSHQGDG. The complete CDR3 reads CASSSHQGDGYTF. The full variable domain, its missing parts supplied by reference TRBV7-9 and TRBJ1-2, is DTGVSQNPRHKITKRGQNVTFRCDPISEHNRLYWYRQTLGQGPEFLTYFQNEAQLEKSRLLSDRFSAERPKGSFSTLEIQRTEQGDSAMYLCASSSHQGDGYTFGSGTRLTVV.

Comment on this clone: The read falls 3 residues short of the CDR3 end, and the missing part is taken from the germline J gene. The chain carries TRBV5-1 and TRBJ2-3; no clear D. There are 14 residues in the CDR3. V was trimmed by 0 bases and J by 1 base, leaving 6 bases between them. Germline CDR1 reads SGHRS; CDR2 reads YFSETQ. CDR3: CASSLVAGTDTQYF. CDR3 DNA (partial): TGCGCCAGCAGCTTGGTTGCGGGCACAGATACG. Full variable domain (remainder filled in from reference TRBV5-1 and TRBJ2-3): KAGVTQTPRYLIKTRGQQVTLSCSPISGHRSVSWYQQTPGQGLQFLFEYFSETQRNKGNFPGRFSGRQFSNSRSEMNVSTLELGDSALYLCASSLVAGTDTQYFGPGTRLTVL.

On this clone itself: The read terminates 3 residues ahead of where the CDR3 ends, so the germline J gene completes it. V usage is TRBV14 and J usage is TRBJ1-6, with D possibly being TRBD1 (5 bases). V was pared by 4 bases and J by 6 bases, with 10 bases between. Per the germline V gene, CDR1 is SGHDN and CDR2 is FVKESK. This CDR3 has 14 residues. CDR3 bases read: TGTGCCAGCAGCCTAAGGGGCGGTAATTCACCC. Its protein is CASSLRGGNSP. The entire CDR3 protein reads CASSLRGGNSPLHF.

For this clone: Coverage ceases 3 residues before the CDR3 finishes, and the germline J gene fills in the end. This chain joins TRBV20-1 and TRBJ2-1; 7 bases are shared with TRBD2. Germline CDR1 is DFQATT and CDR2 is SNEGSKA (reference sequence). Trimming removed 3 bases from V and 2 bases from J; junction bases left unmatched: 7. This CDR3 has 15 residues. CDR3 in amino acids: CSASLLGLTYNEQFF. The DNA read from the CDR3 is TGCAGTGCTAGTCTCCTGGGACTAACCTACAATGAG.

Notes on this clone: The missing CDR3 end, 3 residues past where the read stops, is filled in from the germline J gene. The J gene is TRBJ2-2, the V gene TRBV5-4; 9 bases line up with TRBD1. CDR3 length: 14 residues. The V gene end was trimmed by 4 bases and the J gene end by 6 bases; junction bases not matched to a gene: 4. CDR1 and CDR2 from the germline V gene are SGHNT and YYREEE (reference sequence). The CDR3 bases that were read are TGTGCCAGCAGCCGGGACAGGGAAGCCGGGGAG. It encodes CASSRDREAGE. The whole CDR3 protein reads CASSRDREAGELFF.

As for this clone: The CDR3 end is not reached by the read, which stops 3 residues before it; the germline J gene fills it in. This chain connects TRBV29-1 to TRBJ2-3, with a possible D match to TRBD1 (6 bases). The germline V gene has CDR1 SQVTM and CDR2 ANQGSEA. The CDR3 covers 13 residues. Trimming removed 3 bases at V and 4 bases at J, with 11 bases between. The CDR3: CSVDRGSPDTQYF. The covered CDR3 bases are TGCAGCGTTGACAGGGGTAGCCCAGATACG.

Comments on this clone: The sequence runs out 3 residues before the end of the CDR3; the remainder is reconstructed from the germline J gene. The chain uses TRBV5-1 and TRBJ1-3, with D possibly TRBD1 on 5 matching bases. The CDR3 extends over 14 amino acids. Germline V gene data show CDR1 as SGHRS and CDR2 as YFSETQ. V lost 5 bases and J 0 bases, leaving 9 bases between the germline ends. Partial CDR3 DNA: TGCGCCAGCAGTTATGACAGCTCTGGAAACACC. It codes for CASSYDSSGNT. The full CDR3 protein reads CASSYDSSGNTIYF.

Details on this clone: The CDR3 is cut off 3 residues early in the read; its end comes from the germline J gene. V and J are TRBV20-1 and TRBJ2-5; 8 nucleotides agree with TRBD1. V dropped 5 bases and J dropped 1; count of bases not matched to a gene: 12. The CDR3 length is 16 residues. Germline V gene lookup returns CDR1 DFQATT and CDR2 SNEGSKA (reference sequence). The CDR3 loop is CSAGQGSGAIQETQYF. The covered CDR3 bases are TGCAGTGCTGGACAGGGCTCGGGGGCGATCCAAGAGACC.

Turning to this clone: The read ends 3 residues shy of where the CDR3 ends; the end is completed using the germline J gene. The chain combines TRBV10-3 with TRBJ1-6, with 9 bases matching TRBD1. This CDR3 region has 14 residues. V lost 5 bases, J lost 10 bases, and 6 bases stayed unmatched. Looked up from germline, CDR1 is ENHRY and CDR2 is SYGVKD. CDR3 in amino acids: CAISSTGGESPLHF. CDR3 bases read: TGTGCCATCAGTAGTACAGGGGGCGAATCACCC.

Comment on this clone: The DNA ends 3 residues before the CDR3 does, and the rest of the CDR3 is filled in from the germline J gene. The J gene is TRBJ2-2, the V gene TRBV28; 11 bases map to TRBD1. The trim removed 8 bases at V and 4 bases at J, leaving 3 bases unmatched. CDR1 is MDHEN and CDR2 is SYDVKM in the germline V gene. This CDR3 region has 14 residues. The part of the CDR3 DNA that was read is TGTGCCAGCTGGGACAGGGGGTCCACCGGGGAG. Amino acid sequence: CASWDRGSTGE. The CDR3 as a whole reads CASWDRGSTGELFF.